The present TCR beta chain was sequenced within a study of blood T cell repertoires in COVID-19 (dated by TCRdb to 2018 to 2020). At the level of the whole study: The collaborator samples originated in the United States, Italy and Spain and spanned the acute and convalescent phases of COVID-19. Where available, HLA class I and class II types were obtained from metadata supplied by the sample provider rather than from assay-based typing. Nearly every sample came with metadata listing a de-identified subject ID, COVID-19 status, age in years and sex. The repertoires were released in a freely available public database intended as a resource for research on the immune response to SARS-CoV-2. Samples came from the ongoing ImmuneRACE study (first 160 participants) plus 1,254 subjects from 6 global collaborators. The dataset comprised deeply sampled blood TCRbeta repertoires from subjects exposed to, actively infected with, or recovered from COVID-19. The prospective study material was composed of cDNA or gDNA derived from T cells, B-cell-depleted T cells, or PBMCs. Overall study outcomes, separate from this receptor: How much clinical and demographic metadata was included differed by source and by participant, and the metadata was provided uncurated.

As concerns this clone: What antigen it recognizes has not been identified. At one end, the junction sequence differs from germline, possibly due to a read error.

Collaborating institutions collected whole blood in K2EDTA tubes following their own protocols. For TCRbeta analysis, collaborators shipped samples as frozen whole blood, isolated PBMCs, or DNA extracted from either of those sample types. The immunoSEQ Assay, a bias-controlled multiplex PCR, was used to amplify TCRbeta CDR3 regions from genomic DNA. On the authors' methods: The number of nucleated cells in each sample was estimated from the amplification of reference gene primers within the assay. Sequence reads were collapsed and filtered to measure the absolute abundance of every unique TCRbeta CDR3 rearrangement. For each sample, productive Simpson clonality was calculated as the square root of Simpson's diversity index over productive rearrangements. The immuneACCESS repertoire file appears here via TCRdb, limited to in-frame rearrangements. These files lack a portion of the clones; in checked studies, under half of the deficit traces to unresolved V genes, and the cause of the others is not known. That table supplies the V and J calls and clone size; D and trimming were determined from the DNA. Counted in this sample were tens of thousands of clones; approximately 89% of them appeared once. Jointly, the top ten make up roughly an eighth of the sample.

This TCR derives from a man aged 65-85 years with active or convalescent COVID-19. Sequenced input: peripheral blood.

The DNA sequence reads TGCGCCCGCTGTTCCCGGGGCGGGGGGGCGTTAGGGTTAGGTACAGATACGCAGTATTTT. The resulting protein is CARCSRGGGALGLGTDTQYF. The receptor chain draws on TRBV28 and TRBJ2-3; 9 central bases correspond to TRBD2. CDR1 and CDR2 are drawn from the germline V gene: MDHEN, SYDVKM. Including cysteine and phenylalanine, the CDR3 has 20 amino acids. Of all the DNA, just the CDR3 is kept, 60 bases in frame from base 1.